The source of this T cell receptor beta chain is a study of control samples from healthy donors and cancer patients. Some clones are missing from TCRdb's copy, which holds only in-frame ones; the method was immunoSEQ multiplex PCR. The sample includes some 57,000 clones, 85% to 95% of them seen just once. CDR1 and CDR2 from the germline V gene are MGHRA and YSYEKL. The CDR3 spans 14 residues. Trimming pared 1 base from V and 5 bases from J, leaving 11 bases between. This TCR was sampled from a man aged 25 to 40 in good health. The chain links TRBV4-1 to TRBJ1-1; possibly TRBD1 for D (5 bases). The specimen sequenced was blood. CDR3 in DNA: TGCGCCAGCAGCCAAGCCCGGGACTTAACTGAAGCTTTCTTT. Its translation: CASSQARDLTEAFF.